The present entry profiles one TCR beta chain with its context. TCRdb used MiXCR to reprocess the 5' RACE reads, holding one entry per CDR3 protein. The repertoire includes over 75,000 distinct CDR3 sequences, 15% to 25% of them detected once, and around 5.9% sits in the top ten. This sample's time point: sample taken at primary tumor resection. Whole RNA, isolated from tumor, nontumor lung or frozen PBMC, was sequenced without prior sorting. Samples were obtained from about 75 donors, all untreated early-stage non-small cell lung cancer patients. These data come from a study of spatial heterogeneity in lung cancer. This CDR3 has 16 residues. Trimming stripped 2 bases from V and 1 base from J, with 14 bases between. CDR1 is SGHTA, CDR2 FQGNSA, per germline.

The clonotype comes from a male donor with early-stage non-small cell lung cancer. The gene calls are TRBV7-2 and TRBJ2-5, with a possible D match to TRBD2 (5 bases). Sample: PBMCs, taken at surgery. This CDR3 reads CASSLLGVGVQETQYF. The CDR3 DNA reads as TGTGCCAGCAGCTTACTTGGGGTCGGGGTCCAAGAGACCCAGTACTTC. Supplemented by reference TRBV7-2 and TRBJ2-5, the full variable domain reads GAGVSQSPSNKVTEKGKDVELRCDPISGHTALYWYRQSLGQGLEFLIYFQGNSAPDKSGLPSDRFSAERTGGSVSTLTIQRTQQEDSAVYLCASSLLGVGVQETQYFGPGTRLLVL.